Given below is one T cell receptor (beta chain) in context. Treatment meaning: roughly 19 received Ad26.COV2.S at low or high dose, single or two shots; a few received placebo; per-sample allocation not given. Samples analyzed were those drawn on day 63 after the first vaccine or placebo injection. This sample stems from a study of Ad26.COV2.S vaccination and SARS-CoV-2 variants. Study-level background: This donor came from the COV1001 trial of Ad26.COV2.S. Dosing was one shot or two shots 56 days apart.

The V gene's germline CDR1 is LGHDT and CDR2 YNNKEL (reference sequence). This CDR3 has 15 amino acids. Trimming removed 4 bases from V and 9 bases from J, with 19 bases in between. Produced via immunoSEQ multiplex PCR; TCRdb's table is partial and in-frame only. The profile shows hundreds of thousands of clones, roughly 89% of them singletons. The sequence derives from a person between 18 and 65 years old who received the Ad26.COV2.S COVID-19 vaccine or a placebo. The material sequenced was peripheral blood, taken in a trial of Ad26.COV2.S vaccine versus placebo. The chain employs TRBV3-1 (or the pseudogene TRBV3-2) and TRBJ1-5, with a possible D match to TRBD1 (5 bases). The CDR3 DNA is TGTGCCAGCAGCCTCGGTCCCGGGACCGTAGGGCCCCAGCATTTT. Encoded protein: CASSLGPGTVGPQHF.